This T cell receptor (beta chain) was sequenced in a study of response to subunit inactivated influenza vaccine. Study-level results: The study's authors posited that every seasonal influenza vaccination enlists few new T cells.

Via MiXCR, TCRdb re-called the RT-PCR reads, giving one row per CDR3 protein. There are 550,000 to 800,000 distinct CDR3 sequences in the sample; around 14% occur only once, and roughly 6.4% lies in the top ten. V dropped 2 bases and J dropped 0 bases, with 10 bases sitting between them. Germline-derived CDR1 and CDR2 are GTSNPN and SVGIG (reference sequence). This CDR3 has 14 residues. Worth noting for this clonotype: Its antigen is still unknown.

This TCR derives from a man between 45 and 60 years old who received an inactivated influenza vaccine. This rearrangement joins TRBV30 to TRBJ1-1, with a possible D match to TRBD1 (5 bases). The starting material was PBMCs from blood, obtained approximately 15 days before vaccination. The CDR3 nucleotides read TGTGCCTGGAGTAGGGGTTTGATGAACACTGAAGCTTTCTTT. Its translation: CAWSRGLMNTEAFF.